This TCR beta chain appears in the sequencing data of a study of cytomegalovirus exposure and HLA in healthy donors. In the PCR, 60 Vbeta and 13 Jbeta primers were used. Clones were read by immunoSEQ multiplex PCR, and TCRdb kept only the in-frame ones, dropping some. The table includes fewer than 250,000 clones, around 79% detected once. V shed 6 bases and J shed 0 bases, with 14 bases lying between them. The CDR3 consists of 15 residues. CDR1 MDHEN and CDR2 SYDVKM come from the germline V gene. There are a few counts of this clone. The donors comprised healthy bone marrow donors. This sequence originates from a male donor in good health and CMV-seronegative. This chain joins TRBV28 and TRBJ2-5; D might be TRBD1 (5 bases). The material sequenced was PBMCs. The CDR3 region has the DNA TGTGCCAGCAGCAATAGCCAGGGTTACCAAGAGACCCAGTACTTC. It yields the protein CASSNSQGYQETQYF.